A selection of T cell receptor beta chains follows, all from one sample in a study of regulatory T cells in long-lasting Graves disease. TCRdb called the multiplex PCR reads again in MiXCR, with one record for every CDR3 protein. The repertoire holds a few hundred thousand distinct CDR3 sequences, 23% seen once, with about a quarter in the top ten. The sample here was peripheral blood mononuclear cells (PBMCs), taken when the disease was refractory, from a patient treated with antithyroid drugs. The receptor source for this set is a female donor with Graves disease. Both conserved end residues are part of each CDR3. The order of the fields is V gene, CDR3 protein.

TRBV7-9 CASSFGTSGVKAYEQYF
TRBV14 CASRGTGSQETQYF
TRBV7-9 CASSLATTMNTEAFF
TRBV6-1 CASSKRLAGGPHNEQFF
TRBV30 CAWSGGGGYTF
TRBV15 CATSRGDREQETQYF
TRBV29-1 CSVGSTVNEKLFF
TRBV28 CASRLTGGASNQPQHF
TRBV5-1 CASSSSGGSSSYNSPLHF
TRBV6-1 CASRRSFGYTF
TRBV7-9 CASSARELSYEQYF
TRBV4-1 CASSQQSWSTEAFF
TRBV28 CASSLRQGRRVYSNQPQHF
TRBV7-9 CASSPRSTNEKLFF
TRBV6-5 CASSYRTENNQPQHF
TRBV7-2 CASSPPTGMATQYF
TRBV20-1 CSASRTANTGELFF
TRBV5-1 CASSLKDTEAFF
TRBV19 CASSIRSDTEAFF
TRBV13 CASSSGLAGADEQYF
TRBV11-1 CASSFARRSTEAFF
TRBV29-1 CSVGGSGTGDTEAFF
TRBV30 CAWRSRNTGELFF
TRBV19 CASSIEGSTEAFF
TRBV3-1 CSSSQDLAGGPNNQPQHF
TRBV7-3 CASSLVGNTEELFF